This T cell receptor beta chain was sequenced for a study of blood T cells in healthy people across ages (dated by TCRdb to 2014 to 2015). General notes on the study: In model experiments, template switching captured about one uniquely barcoded TCR beta cDNA molecule for every two T cells. To track age-related changes in TCR beta repertoire diversity, the study relied on deep sequencing normalized with unique cDNA molecular identifiers. Donors were grouped into four age groups: young (average approximately 15 years), middle-aged (39), aged (around 60) and long-lived (over 80). Using the same blood draw, the study looked at two additional independent replicas of 1 million unique cDNA reads for two donors, one aged 18 to 30 and the other aged 80 or older.

The approximately 41 donors, aged 6 to 90 years, were systemically healthy Caucasian individuals from Russia. Each donor gave about 9.7 milliliters of peripheral blood, drawn into EDTA-treated Vacutainer tubes. Ficoll-Paque density-gradient centrifugation was used to isolate PBMCs, with at least 7 million obtained per sample. Trizol reagent was used to extract total RNA from the PBMCs, yielding at least 5 micrograms per sample. Naive CD45RAhigh/CD27high T cell percentages were measured by flow cytometry on a PBMC aliquot from every donor. Results and caveats for the whole study, not just this receptor: The long-lived group showed more naive CD4+ T cells, fewer expanded clones and increased TCR diversity than the aged group, suggesting age selection. There was a strong correlation between observed TCR beta diversity and the percentage of naive T cells measured by flow cytometry. As age increased, observed TCR beta diversity per million T cells dropped in a roughly linear way, and a significant reduction was already evident by age roughly 40. Because the CMV infection status of the donors was unknown, age-related changes in expanded clonotypes may potentially have been confounded. Total diversity estimates from one million sequenced T cells were considered lower bounds and underestimates. Since profiling was done on bulk unsorted PBMCs, naive and antigen-experienced compartments could not be conclusively compared.

Note on this clonotype: Its antigen target is currently unknown. No base quality values were provided; no much bigger clone lies one nucleotide off.

Library construction relied on 5' RACE. The sequencer listed for this sample is Illumina HiSeq 2500. A second PCR of roughly 7 to 11 cycles was performed with a sample-barcoded 5' primer and a J-beta primer mix. A template-switch 5' adaptor carrying 12 random nucleotides introduced a unique molecular identifier onto each TCR beta cDNA molecule. Each sample yielded at least 3 million CDR3-containing paired-end reads. First-strand cDNA synthesis was performed from all RNA using the Mint cDNA synthesis kit, with priming by a TRBC-specific oligonucleotide. After uracil-DNA glycosylase treatment, a first 18-cycle PCR used universal primers M1SS and BC2_uni_R on all cDNA. Per the authors' processing: For normalization, 1 million high-quality reads, each with a distinct molecular identifier, were randomly selected from each sample. Instead of being binned into consensus sequences, reads that shared molecular identifiers were thrown out. MiTCR, with a Q25 quality threshold and the strictest error-elimination algorithm, was used for CDR3 identification, clonotype clustering and error correction. Lower-bound total TCR beta diversity was estimated with a nonparametric unseen species model using Euler transformation. TCRdb applied fastp at Q25 and MiXCR to the public reads, then kept only in-frame beta chains. Under each unique CDR3 protein, matching rows form one entry showing the most common genes and DNA. TCRdb's processing, not the authors', yielded these V and J calls. Recorded for this sample are 450,000 to 600,000 distinct CDR3 sequences; 27% of them occurred a single time. The ten largest clones represent 3.6% of the sample.

The sample was also reused in another study, on T cells of mothers and their children. As that second study puts it: Nine systemically healthy Caucasian individuals served as donors, namely three mothers together with their six children. cDNA synthesis consumed the entire amount of extracted RNA, loaded at 1.5 ug RNA in each 15 ul reaction. In the second PCR, sample barcodes and 2-4 random nucleotides were introduced via the M1S primer. Over 10 million TCR beta CDR3 reads came from each mother, compared with some 3 million reads from each child. TCR recombination output is similarly shaped by thymic selection in related and unrelated pairs, with a minor effect exerted by inherited differences. Normalized repertoire overlap was always found to be slightly, but never significantly, higher in related mother-child pairs than in unrelated mother-child pairs. With a sensitivity of about 100 clones per million clonotypes, no persistent microchimeric T cell clones were detected. Deep NGS was used in the study to compare the TCR beta repertoires of mothers and children and to look for features that separate related mother-child pairs from unrelated individuals. Mothers averaged around 43 +/- 4 years of age and children averaged about 10 +/- 4 years. After adapter ligation with NEBNext reagents, the libraries were sequenced on Illumina HiSeq 2000 with 100+100 nt paired-end reads. Mother and child libraries were prepared a month apart and sequenced in separate runs to prevent cross-contamination. Between about 500,000 and 2,100,000 distinct TCR beta clonotypes were identified per donor. Naive TCR beta clonotypes were estimated from low-frequency clonotypes matched to each donor's FACS-determined naive share, without sorting.

The clonotype originates from a boy aged 2-15 years in good health. The sample comprised blood.

For the CDR3, the sequence is CASSKEAGTGKSGYTF. At the DNA level, the sequence is TGTGCCAGCAGCAAAGAGGCCGGGACAGGGAAATCGGGCTACACCTTC. The chain is encoded by TRBV21-1 joined to TRBJ1-2; the DNA was not used to check the table's D call, TRBD1. TRBV21-1 is described as a pseudogene. The CDR3 contains 16 residues, cysteine and phenylalanine counted. The kept DNA is CDR3 alone, 48 bases in frame from the first base.